This entry is about one T cell receptor beta chain. This CDR3 contains 16 residues. The V end was cut by 3 bases, the J end by 7 bases, with 18 bases between. Germline CDR1 reads KGHDR; CDR2 reads SFDVKD. Unfractionated whole blood yielded the extracted total RNA. The sample belongs to a study of human T cells and chemical hapten exposure. TCRdb recomputed calls from the 5' RACE reads with MiXCR, one row per CDR3 protein. The data show around 100,000 distinct CDR3 sequences, approximately 19% seen once. This clonotype was sampled from a human donor in good health. The V and J genes are TRBV24-1 and TRBJ2-1; possible D gene TRBD1, 6 bases. CDR3 coding DNA: TGTGCCACCAGTGATCGACGGGGTCAGGGGCTGAATGAGCAGTTCTTC. The encoded protein is CATSDRRGQGLNEQFF.